This T cell receptor beta chain came from a study of T cell repertoires in cytomegalovirus infection. Germline CDR1 and CDR2: SGHAT and FQDESV (reference sequence). Trimming took off 5 bases at V and 1 base at J, with 12 bases between the two ends. The CDR3 consists of 15 residues. One entry per CDR3 protein results from TCRdb running MiXCR on the reads. The table includes around 310,000 distinct CDR3 sequences, 17% detected once. The rearrangement joins TRBV11-1 to TRBJ2-1; the D is unclear. Sequenced sample: PBMCs. The sequence came from a human donor in good health (CMV status not recorded). Some clones in this sample may be carry-over from other donors' samples. CDR3 protein: CASSITAESYNEQFF. DNA for the CDR3: TGTGCCAGCAGCATAACAGCTGAGTCCTACAATGAGCAGTTCTTC.